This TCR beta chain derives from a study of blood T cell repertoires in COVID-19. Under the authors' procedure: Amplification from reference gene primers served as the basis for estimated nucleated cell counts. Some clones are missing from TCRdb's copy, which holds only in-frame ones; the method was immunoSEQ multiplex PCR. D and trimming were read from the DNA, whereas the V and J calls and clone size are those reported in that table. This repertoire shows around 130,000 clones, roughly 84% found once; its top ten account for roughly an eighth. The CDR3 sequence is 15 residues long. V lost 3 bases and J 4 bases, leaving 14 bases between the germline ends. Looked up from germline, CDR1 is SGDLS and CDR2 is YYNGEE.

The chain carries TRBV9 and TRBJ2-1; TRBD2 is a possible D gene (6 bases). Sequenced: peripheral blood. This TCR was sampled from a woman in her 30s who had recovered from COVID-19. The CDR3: CASSAAEGLYNEQFF. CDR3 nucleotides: TGTGCCAGCAGCGCCGCCGAGGGACTGTACAATGAGCAGTTCTTC.